These 13 T cell receptor beta chains share one sample of origin, sequenced in a study of blood T cells in healthy people across ages. A second PCR of 7 to 11 cycles used a sample-barcoded 5' primer and a J-beta primer mix. TCRdb recomputed calls from the 5' RACE reads with MiXCR, one row per CDR3 protein. The table records fewer than 2,000,000 distinct CDR3 sequences, about 35% of them present only once. Sequences were obtained from blood. The source of these receptors is a woman aged 25-40 years in good health.

This chain connects TRBV10-3 to TRBJ1-4; no definite D call. Germline lookup yields CDR1 ENHRY and CDR2 SYGVKD. V lost 6 bases to trimming and J lost 8 bases, with 13 bases between them. The CDR3 covers 13 residues. CDR3 loop: CAIRAQVGEKLFF. The CDR3 DNA reads TGTGCCATCAGGGCCCAGGTCGGGGAAAAACTGTTTTTT.

This clonotype came up many times. The chain employs TRBV4-1 and TRBJ2-1, with 11 bases matching TRBD2. The V and J ends lost 4 bases and 0 bases, in that order; junction bases with no gene match: 2. The CDR3 loop spans 16 amino acids. Germline CDR1 MGHRA, CDR2 YSYEKL. CDR3 DNA: TGCGCCAGCAGCCCGACTAGCGGGGACTCCTACAATGAGCAGTTCTTC. The encoded protein is CASSPTSGDSYNEQFF.

The chain combines TRBV5-1 with TRBJ2-3; perhaps TRBD2 as D (7 bases). In germline, CDR1 is SGHRS, CDR2 YFSETQ. Trimming shortened V by 1 base and J by 6 bases, and 27 bases separated the two germline ends. This CDR3 is built from 19 residues. The CDR3 DNA sequence: TGCGCCAGCAGCTTGCCCGCTCCCCTGCGGGGGCTTCCGGGGGATACGCAGTATTTT. Protein: CASSLPAPLRGLPGDTQYF.

This clonotype was seen a few times. The chain links TRBV20-1 to TRBJ1-2; D unresolved. Per the germline V gene, CDR1 is DFQATT and CDR2 is SNEGSKA (reference sequence). This CDR3 is 12 amino acids long. Trimming removed 6 bases at V and 0 bases at J, with 8 bases between. In DNA, the CDR3 is TGCAGTGCCCCGAGTTCTAACTATGGCTACACCTTC. Translated: CSAPSSNYGYTF.

The chain is built from TRBV5-1 and TRBJ1-2, with 8 bases lining up with TRBD1. Looked up from germline, CDR1 is SGHRS and CDR2 is YFSETQ. The CDR3 is 13 amino acids. The ends lost 7 bases at V and 3 bases at J; junction bases unmatched: 5. CDR3 nucleotide sequence: TGCGCCAGCGGACAGGGAAAGGACTATGGCTACACCTTC. Its translation is CASGQGKDYGYTF.

The DNA for the CDR3 is TGTGCCAGCAGCGTAGCTCTTGGGACAGGGGCCAACGAGCAGTACTTC. Translated, it gives CASSVALGTGANEQYF. V is TRBV9 and J is TRBJ2-7; 10 bases line up with TRBD1. Losses at the gene ends were 0 bases for V and 5 bases for J; bases not matched to a gene: 8. The CDR3 totals 16 residues. Looked up from germline, CDR1 is SGDLS and CDR2 is YYNGEE.

The V gene is TRBV6-2 or TRBV6-3, the J gene TRBJ1-2, with TRBD1 identical over 7 bases. V dropped 11 bases and J dropped 0; count of bases not matched to a gene: 9. The CDR3 length is 14 residues. Germline CDR1 and CDR2: MNHEY and SVGEGT. CDR3 DNA sequence: TGTGCCGGCAACACGGGACAGACTAACTATGGCTACACCTTC. Amino acids: CAGNTGQTNYGYTF.

The chain couples TRBV5-1 to TRBJ2-3; possible D gene TRBD1, 6 bases. In germline, CDR1 is SGHRS, CDR2 YFSETQ. This CDR3 comprises 14 residues. V lost 0 bases to trimming and J lost 5 bases, with 10 bases between them. The CDR3 loop reads CASSLEKGEDTQYF. CDR3 DNA sequence: TGCGCCAGCAGCTTGGAGAAGGGGGAAGATACGCAGTATTTT.

The J gene is TRBJ2-7, the V gene TRBV15, with D possibly matching TRBD1 (5 bases). CDR1 LNHNV and CDR2 YYDKDF come from the germline V gene (reference sequence). There are 15 residues in the CDR3. The V and J ends lost 0 bases and 2 bases respectively, with 11 bases between them. Written as DNA, the CDR3 is TGTGCCACCAGCAGAGATCTAAAGGGGACCTACGAGCAGTACTTC. Amino acids: CATSRDLKGTYEQYF.

This clonotype was picked up a small number of times. Given a much more abundant clone one base away, this may be a read error. The V gene is TRBV20-1, the J gene TRBJ2-4, with D unclear. The better agreement between TRBJ2-5 and the DNA end casts doubt on the J call. The germline V gene has CDR1 DFQATT and CDR2 SNEGSKA (reference sequence). CDR3 length: 12 amino acids. CDR3 coding DNA: TGCAGGGCGCGTCAGTCTGCAGAGACCCAGTACTTC. Encoded protein: CRARQSAETQYF.

J is TRBJ1-4 and V is TRBV12-3 or TRBV12-4; TRBD1 agrees at 9 bases. The CDR3 loop spans 15 amino acids. With V trimmed by 3 bases and J by 7 bases, 6 bases remained unmatched. The CDR3, as DNA: TGTGCCAGCAGTTTTCTCCGGGACAGGGTTGAAAAACTGTTTTTT. Amino acids: CASSFLRDRVEKLFF.

This clonotype has just a few counts. V gene TRBV4-2 combines with J gene TRBJ1-5; unclear D gene. CDR1 and CDR2 (germline): LGHNA, YNFKEQ. This CDR3 region has 14 residues. Trimming removed 3 bases from V and 2 bases from J, with 8 bases in between. CDR3: CASSHLGGNQPQHF. For the CDR3, the DNA is TGTGCCAGCAGCCATCTTGGGGGCAATCAGCCCCAGCATTTT.

The CDR3 DNA reads as TGCAGCGTTGCAACAGGGGGCAACTATCAGCCCCAGCATTTT. This encodes CSVATGGNYQPQHF. The V gene is TRBV29-1, the J gene TRBJ1-5; 9 nucleotides agree with TRBD1. Trimming at V came to 4 bases and at J to 5 bases, leaving 6 bases not matched to a gene. Germline V gene data show CDR1 as SQVTM and CDR2 as ANQGSEA. The CDR3 is 14 residues long.